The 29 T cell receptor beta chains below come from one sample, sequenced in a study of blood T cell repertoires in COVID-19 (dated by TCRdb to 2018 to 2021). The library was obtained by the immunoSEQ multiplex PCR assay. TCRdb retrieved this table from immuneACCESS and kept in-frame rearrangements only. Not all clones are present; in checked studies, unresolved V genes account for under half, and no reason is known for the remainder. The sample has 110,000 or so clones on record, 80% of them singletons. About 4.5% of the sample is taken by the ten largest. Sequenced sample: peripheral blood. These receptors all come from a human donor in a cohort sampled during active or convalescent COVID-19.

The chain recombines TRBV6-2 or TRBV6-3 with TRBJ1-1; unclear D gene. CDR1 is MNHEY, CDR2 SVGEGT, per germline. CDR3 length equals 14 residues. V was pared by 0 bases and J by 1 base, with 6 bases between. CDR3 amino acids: CASSYSLRNTEAFF. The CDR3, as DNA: TGTGCCAGCAGTTACTCACTAAGGAACACTGAAGCTTTCTTT.

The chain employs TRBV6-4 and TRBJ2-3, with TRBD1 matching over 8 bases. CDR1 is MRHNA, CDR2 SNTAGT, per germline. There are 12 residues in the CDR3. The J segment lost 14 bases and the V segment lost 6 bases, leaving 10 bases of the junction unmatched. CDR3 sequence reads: CASRWDRKRPYF. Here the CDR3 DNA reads TGTGCCAGCAGATGGGACAGGAAAAGGCCGTATTTT.

In DNA, the CDR3 is TGTGCCAGCAGTTACTCGGGTCAGGGCCGCACAGATACGCAGTATTTT. Translated: CASSYSGQGRTDTQYF. The rearrangement links TRBV6-2 or TRBV6-3 to TRBJ2-3, with D possibly TRBD1 on 5 matching bases. Germline lookup yields CDR1 MNHEY and CDR2 SVGEGT. The length of the CDR3 is 16 residues. V lost 0 bases and J lost 1, with 11 bases in between.

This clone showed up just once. CDR3 loop: CASSPPGAVNMNTEAFF. The CDR3 DNA reads as TGTGCCAGCTCACCACCGGGCGCAGTCAACATGAACACTGAAGCTTTCTTT. The rearrangement joins TRBV18 to TRBJ1-1; D is unresolved. The germline V gene encodes CDR1 KGHSH and CDR2 LQKENI. The germline V and J ends were trimmed by 0 bases and 0 bases, with 14 bases remaining between them. The CDR3 runs to 17 residues.

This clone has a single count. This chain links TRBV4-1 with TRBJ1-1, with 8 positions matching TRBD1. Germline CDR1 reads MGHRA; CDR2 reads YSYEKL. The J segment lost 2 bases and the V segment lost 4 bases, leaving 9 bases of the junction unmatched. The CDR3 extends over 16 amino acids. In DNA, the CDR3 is TGCGCCAGCAGCCGCACTACAGGGGGGCGAAACACTGAAGCTTTCTTT. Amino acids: CASSRTTGGRNTEAFF.

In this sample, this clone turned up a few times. The CDR3 loop is CASSQSRHALVYF. CDR3 sequence (DNA): TGCGCCAGCAGTCAATCGAGGCACGCTTTGGTGTACTTC. This chain uses TRBV23-1 with TRBJ2-7, with D unclear. TRBV23-1 counts as an open reading frame of uncertain function. V was clipped by 0 bases and J by 12 bases, with 15 bases between them. The length of the CDR3 is 13 residues.

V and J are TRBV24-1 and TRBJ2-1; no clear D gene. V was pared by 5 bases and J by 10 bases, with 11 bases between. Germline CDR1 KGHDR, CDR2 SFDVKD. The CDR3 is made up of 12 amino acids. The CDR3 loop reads CATSGISVEQFF. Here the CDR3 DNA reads TGTGCCACCAGTGGCATTAGTGTCGAGCAGTTCTTC.

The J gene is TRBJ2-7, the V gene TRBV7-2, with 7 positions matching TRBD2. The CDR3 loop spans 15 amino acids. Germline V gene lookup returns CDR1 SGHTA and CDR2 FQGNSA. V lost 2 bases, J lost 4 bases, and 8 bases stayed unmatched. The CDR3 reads CASSLRGGTGYEQYF. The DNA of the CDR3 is TGTGCCAGCAGCTTAAGGGGAGGGACGGGGTACGAGCAGTACTTC.

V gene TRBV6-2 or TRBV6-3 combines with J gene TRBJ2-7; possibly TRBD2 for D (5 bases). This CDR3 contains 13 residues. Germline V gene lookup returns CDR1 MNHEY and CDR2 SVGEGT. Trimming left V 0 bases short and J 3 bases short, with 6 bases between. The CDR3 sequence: CASSYSRVYEQYF. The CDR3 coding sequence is TGTGCCAGCAGTTACTCGAGGGTCTACGAGCAGTACTTC.

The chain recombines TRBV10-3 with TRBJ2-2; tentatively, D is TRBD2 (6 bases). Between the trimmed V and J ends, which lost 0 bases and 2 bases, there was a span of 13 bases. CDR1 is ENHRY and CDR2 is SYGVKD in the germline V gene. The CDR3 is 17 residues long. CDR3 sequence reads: CAISESTGTPNTGELFF. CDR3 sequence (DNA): TGTGCCATCAGTGAGTCGACGGGGACTCCTAACACCGGGGAGCTGTTTTTT.

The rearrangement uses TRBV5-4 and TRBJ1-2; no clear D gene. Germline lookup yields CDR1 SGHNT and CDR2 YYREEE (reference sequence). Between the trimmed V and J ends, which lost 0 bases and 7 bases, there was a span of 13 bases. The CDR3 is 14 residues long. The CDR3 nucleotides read TGTGCCAGCAGCTTGGTCGGGGAGCCGCGTGGCTACACCTTC. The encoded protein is CASSLVGEPRGYTF.

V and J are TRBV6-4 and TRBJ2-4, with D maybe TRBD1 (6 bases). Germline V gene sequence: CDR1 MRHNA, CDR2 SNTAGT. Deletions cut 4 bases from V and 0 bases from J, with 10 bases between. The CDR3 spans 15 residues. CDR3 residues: CASSAQGGAKNIQYF. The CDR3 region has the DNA TGTGCCAGCAGTGCACAGGGCGGAGCCAAAAACATTCAGTACTTC.

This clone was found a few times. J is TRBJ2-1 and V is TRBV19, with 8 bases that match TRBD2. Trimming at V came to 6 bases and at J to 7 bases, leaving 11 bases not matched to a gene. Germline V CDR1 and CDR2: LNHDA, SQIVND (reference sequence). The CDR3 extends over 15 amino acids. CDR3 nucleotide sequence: TGTGCCAGTAGGACCAACGGGGGGGAAAGGAATGAGCAGTTCTTC. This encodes CASRTNGGERNEQFF.

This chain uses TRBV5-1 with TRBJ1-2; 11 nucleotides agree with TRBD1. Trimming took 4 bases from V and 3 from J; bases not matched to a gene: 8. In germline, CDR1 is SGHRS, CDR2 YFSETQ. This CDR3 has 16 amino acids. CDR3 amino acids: CASSAGTGGVDYGYTF. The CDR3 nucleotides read TGCGCCAGCAGCGCCGGGACAGGGGGTGTGGACTATGGCTACACCTTC.

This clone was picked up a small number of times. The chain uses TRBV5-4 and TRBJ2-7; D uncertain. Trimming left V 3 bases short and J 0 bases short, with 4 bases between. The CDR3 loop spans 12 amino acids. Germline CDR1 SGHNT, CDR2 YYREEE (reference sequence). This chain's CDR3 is CASSYSSYEQYF. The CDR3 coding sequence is TGTGCCAGCAGCTACAGCTCCTACGAGCAGTACTTC.

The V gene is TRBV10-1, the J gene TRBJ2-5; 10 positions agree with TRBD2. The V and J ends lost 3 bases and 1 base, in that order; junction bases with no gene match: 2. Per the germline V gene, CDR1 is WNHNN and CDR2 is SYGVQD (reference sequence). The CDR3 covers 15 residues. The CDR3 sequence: CASSEVAGGQETQYF. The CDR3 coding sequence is TGCGCCAGCAGTGAAGTAGCGGGGGGCCAAGAGACCCAGTACTTC.

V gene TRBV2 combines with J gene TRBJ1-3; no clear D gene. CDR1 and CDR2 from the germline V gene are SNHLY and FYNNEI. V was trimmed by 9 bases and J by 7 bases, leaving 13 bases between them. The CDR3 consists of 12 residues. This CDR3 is CASKTAANTIYF. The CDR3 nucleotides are TGTGCCAGTAAAACTGCGGCCAACACCATATATTTT.

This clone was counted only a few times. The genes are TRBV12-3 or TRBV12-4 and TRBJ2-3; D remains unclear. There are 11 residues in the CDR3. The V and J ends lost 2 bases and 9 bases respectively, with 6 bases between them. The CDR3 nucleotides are TGTGCCAGCAGTTTAATGAGGACGCAGTATTTT. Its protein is CASSLMRTQYF.

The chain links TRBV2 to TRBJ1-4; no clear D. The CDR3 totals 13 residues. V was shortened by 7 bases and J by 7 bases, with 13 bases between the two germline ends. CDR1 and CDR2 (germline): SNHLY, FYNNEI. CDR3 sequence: CASKARGGEKLFF. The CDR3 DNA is TGTGCCAGCAAAGCTAGAGGTGGTGAAAAACTGTTTTTT.

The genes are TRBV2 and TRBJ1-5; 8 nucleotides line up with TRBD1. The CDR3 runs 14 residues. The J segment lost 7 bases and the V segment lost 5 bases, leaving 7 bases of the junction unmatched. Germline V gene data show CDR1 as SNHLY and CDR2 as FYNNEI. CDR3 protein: CASSLGQGWQPQHF. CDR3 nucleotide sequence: TGTGCCAGCAGTCTAGGACAGGGTTGGCAGCCCCAGCATTTT.

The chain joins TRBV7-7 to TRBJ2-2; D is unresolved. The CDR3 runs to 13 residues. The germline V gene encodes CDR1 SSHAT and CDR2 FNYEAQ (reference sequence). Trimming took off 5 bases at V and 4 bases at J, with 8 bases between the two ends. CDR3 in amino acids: CASSPLPTGELFF. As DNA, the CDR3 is TGTGCCAGCAGCCCCCTTCCCACCGGGGAGCTGTTTTTT.

CDR3 in DNA: TGTGCCAGCAAGGATAGCCGACTTGCGGCCGAGACCCAGTACTTC. This gives the protein CASKDSRLAAETQYF. V gene TRBV2 combines with J gene TRBJ2-5; the D is unclear. V was pared by 7 bases and J by 5 bases, with 20 bases between. CDR3 length: 15 residues. Per germline, CDR1 SNHLY and CDR2 FYNNEI.

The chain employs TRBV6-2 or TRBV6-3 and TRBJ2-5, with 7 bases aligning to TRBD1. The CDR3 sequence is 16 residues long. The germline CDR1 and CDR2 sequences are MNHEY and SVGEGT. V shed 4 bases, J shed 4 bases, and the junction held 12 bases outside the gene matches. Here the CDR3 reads CASSSDRVDGVETQYF. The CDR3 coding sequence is TGTGCCAGCAGTTCTGACAGGGTGGACGGGGTAGAGACCCAGTACTTC.

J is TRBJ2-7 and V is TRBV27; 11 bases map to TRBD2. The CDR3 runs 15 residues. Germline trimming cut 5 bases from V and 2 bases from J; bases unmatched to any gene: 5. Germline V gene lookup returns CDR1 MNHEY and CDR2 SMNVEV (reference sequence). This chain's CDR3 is CASSPPTSGAYEQYF. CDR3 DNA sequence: TGTGCCAGCAGTCCGCCGACTAGCGGGGCCTACGAGCAGTACTTC.

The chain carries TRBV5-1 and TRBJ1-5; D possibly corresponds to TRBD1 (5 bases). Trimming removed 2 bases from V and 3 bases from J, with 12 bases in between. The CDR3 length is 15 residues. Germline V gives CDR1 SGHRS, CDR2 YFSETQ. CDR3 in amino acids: CASSFLPGHNQPQHF. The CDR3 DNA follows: TGCGCCAGCAGCTTCCTTCCCGGACACAATCAGCCCCAGCATTTT.

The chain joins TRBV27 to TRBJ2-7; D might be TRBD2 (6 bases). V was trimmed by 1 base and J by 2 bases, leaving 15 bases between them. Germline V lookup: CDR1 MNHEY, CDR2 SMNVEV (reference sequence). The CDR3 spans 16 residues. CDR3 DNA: TGTGCCAGCAGTTTATGGGGTGGGGGGAGCACCTACGAGCAGTACTTC. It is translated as CASSLWGGGSTYEQYF.

DNA for the CDR3: TGTGCTAGTGGTTTGGGCACCGGGACAGGGCACTCACCCCTCCACTTT. Its translation: CASGLGTGTGHSPLHF. The rearrangement uses TRBV12-5 and TRBJ1-6, with 9 positions matching TRBD1. The CDR3 totals 16 residues. V trimming: 1 base; J trimming: 10 bases; junction bases outside the gene matches: 8. Germline CDR1 is LGHNT and CDR2 is FRNRAP.

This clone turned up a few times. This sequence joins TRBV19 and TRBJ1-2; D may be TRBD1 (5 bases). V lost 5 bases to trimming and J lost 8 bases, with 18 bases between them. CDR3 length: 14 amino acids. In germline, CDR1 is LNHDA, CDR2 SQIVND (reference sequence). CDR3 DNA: TGTGCCAGTAGTCCAGACAGAACCAAAGGCGGCTACACCTTC. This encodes CASSPDRTKGGYTF.

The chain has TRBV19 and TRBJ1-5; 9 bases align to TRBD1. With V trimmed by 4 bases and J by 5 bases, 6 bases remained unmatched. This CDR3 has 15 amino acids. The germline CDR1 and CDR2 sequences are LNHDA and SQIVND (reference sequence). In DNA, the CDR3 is TGTGCCAGTAGTAAGGGACAGGGAATTGATCAGCCCCAGCATTTT. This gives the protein CASSKGQGIDQPQHF.